This TCR beta chain originates from a study of cytomegalovirus exposure and HLA in healthy donors. General observations from the study: Of the V segments, some could not be distinguished, including TRBV6-2 and TRBV6-3, and were excluded. Both high specificity and high sensitivity reportedly marked the classifier's diagnosis of cytomegalovirus status. There were several of the most significant clusters that appeared linked to common viral pathogens in a later analysis.

As concerns this clone: What it recognizes is unknown.

Primers included in the PCR were 60 Vbeta and 13 Jbeta primers. The assay was immunoSEQ multiplex PCR, and TCRdb's table has in-frame clones only and misses some. The table has about 60,000 clones, approximately 76% seen once. Germline CDR1 and CDR2: MGHRA and YSYEKL. V shed 0 bases and J 9 bases; nucleotides not matched to a gene: 4. The CDR3 is made up of 14 amino acids. The receptor was derived from a man over 45 in good health and CMV-seronegative. The rearrangement links TRBV4-1 to TRBJ2-2; 7 positions agree with TRBD2. The sequenced sample consisted of PBMCs. CDR3 region: CASSQERGKRELFF. CDR3 nucleotides: TGCGCCAGCAGCCAAGAGCGGGGGAAACGGGAGCTGTTTTTT.